This T cell receptor beta chain was obtained from a study of neurological immune-mediated disorders. Study-level information: Relapsing-remitting forms accounted for about 90% of the roughly 35 multiple sclerosis patients and secondary progressive forms for 3. Whole-study results and caveats: CDR3 amino acid sequences of expanded clones were not shared across subjects, a result suggesting private repertoires in all groups. It was HTLV-1-associated myelopathy that showed the most TCR clonal expansion, while multiple sclerosis showed the least, falling below healthy controls.

TCRdb reanalysed the 5' RACE reads using MiXCR and keeps one entry per CDR3 protein. The sample includes 25,000 to 30,000 distinct CDR3 sequences, around 3.4% seen only once; the top ten take less than 9%. Unsorted libraries were derived from 2 million PBMCs stored at -80 C. This clonotype has at least ten counts. Its antigen is unknown. V was cut by 0 bases and J by 8 bases, with 19 bases left in between. This CDR3 has 16 residues. The V gene's germline CDR1 is SGHRS and CDR2 YFSETQ. The TCR was taken from a woman aged 30 to 39 with multiple sclerosis. The chain recombines TRBV5-1 with TRBJ2-3; D is tentatively TRBD1 or TRBD2 (6 bases each). Sequences were obtained from PBMCs. The CDR3 protein is CASSLAGTGAEGTQYF. CDR3 sequence (DNA): TGCGCCAGCAGCTTGGCCGGTACGGGGGCCGAGGGTACGCAGTATTTT.